Listed below are T cell receptor beta chains from one sample, sequenced in a study of lymphopenia after photon versus proton radiotherapy. Libraries were prepared by immunoSEQ multiplex PCR; TCRdb keeps only in-frame clonotypes and omits some of them. The sample holds over 55,000 clones; around 87% are singletons and the top ten take 10% to 13%. The sample consisted of peripheral blood, taken from a patient treated with proton-based radiotherapy. These receptors came from a man of 80 years or more with esophageal cancer. The CDR3 runs from the conserved cysteine through the conserved F or W. The D gene is left open where the match is weak. Not every row has a clone size; where given, it reads once, few, many or a size class.

clone_size cdr3_length j_call v_call d_call cdr3_nt cdr3_aa
few 11 TRBJ2-7 TRBV20-1 NA TGCAGTGCTAGACGTTCCTACGAGCAGTACTTC CSARRSYEQYF
NA 15 TRBJ2-7 TRBV5-1 NA TGCGCCAGCAGCTTGCAGGGGACCCAAGGGGGCGAGCAGTACTTC CASSLQGTQGGEQYF
once 15 TRBJ2-7 TRBV13 NA TGTGCCAGCAGCTTAGGACAAATCAACTCCTACGAGCAGTACTTC CASSLGQINSYEQYF
NA 13 TRBJ1-5 TRBV5-1 TRBD1 TGCGCCAGCAGCTTACAGGGGGATCAGCCCCAGCATTTT CASSLQGDQPQHF
NA 14 TRBJ1-1 TRBV7-8 NA TGTGCCAGCAGCTTAGCGATGAGGGACACTGAAGCTTTCTTT CASSLAMRDTEAFF
NA 14 TRBJ2-6 TRBV18 NA TGTGCCAGCTCAACCTGGGGAGGAGGGGCCGTCCTGACTTTC CASSTWGGGAVLTF
NA 17 TRBJ2-1 TRBV13 TRBD2 TGTGCCAGCAGCTTAGGTTTGGGACTAGCGGGAAACAATGAGCAGTTCTTC CASSLGLGLAGNNEQFF
NA 15 TRBJ1-5 TRBV27 TRBD1 TGTGCCAGCAGTTTATTCGGGACAGGGGGGCAGCCCCAGCATTTT CASSLFGTGGQPQHF
NA 15 TRBJ2-1 TRBV6-5 NA TGTGCCAGCAGTTACTCGGGAAGCGGCCACAATGAGCAGTTCTTC CASSYSGSGHNEQFF
NA 13 TRBJ2-7 TRBV5-6 NA TGTGCCAGCAGCTTGGTTCAGCTCTACGAGCAGTACTTC CASSLVQLYEQYF
NA 12 TRBJ1-2 TRBV30 NA TGTGCCTGGAGTCGGGATGCCTATGGCTACACCTTC CAWSRDAYGYTF
once 16 TRBJ2-1 TRBV5-8 TRBD2 TGTGCCAGCAGCTCGGGGACTAGCGGTTCCTACAATGAGCAGTTCTTC CASSSGTSGSYNEQFF
NA 15 TRBJ1-5 TRBV7-2 TRBD1 TGTGCCAGCAGCTTATGGGACAGGGGTCCTCAGCCCCAGCATTTT CASSLWDRGPQPQHF
NA 14 TRBJ1-3 TRBV10-3 TRBD1 TGTGCCATCAGGGGACAGAACTCTGGAAACACCATATATTTT CAIRGQNSGNTIYF
NA 16 TRBJ1-1 TRBV7-2 TRBD1 TGTGCCAGCAGCTCAGACCCGACAGGGGCGAACACTGAAGCTTTCTTT CASSSDPTGANTEAFF
few 13 TRBJ1-5 TRBV27 NA TGTGCCAGCAGTTCGCAGGGACGACAGCCCCAGCATTTT CASSSQGRQPQHF
NA 21 TRBJ1-2 TRBV7-3 NA TGTGCCAGCAGCTTAACGTTAATTACGGGCCCGAAGCCCGGTTATAACTATGGCTACACCTTC CASSLTLITGPKPGYNYGYTF
NA 14 TRBJ2-1 TRBV10-3 NA TGTGCCATCCTCCCGGGACGGTCCTACAATGAGCAGTTCTTC CAILPGRSYNEQFF
NA 15 TRBJ2-3 TRBV6-5 TRBD2 TGTGCCAGCAGTTCGGGCGGGAGTTGGGCAGATACGCAGTATTTT CASSSGGSWADTQYF
NA 16 TRBJ1-1 TRBV21-1 NA TGTGCCAGCAGTGCCACGGTAGCCACAATTCGCACTGAAGCTTTCTTT CASSATVATIRTEAFF
NA 13 TRBJ2-2 TRBV19 TRBD1 TGTGCCATGGGGACAGGGGATGCCGGGGAGCTGTTTTTT CAMGTGDAGELFF
once 15 TRBJ2-1 TRBV7-2 NA TGTGCCAGCAGCCCTCGCCAGGGGTTGGCTCCTGAGCAGTTCTTC CASSPRQGLAPEQFF
few 15 TRBJ2-3 TRBV7-2 NA TGTGCCAGCAGCTTGAATAGGCTGAGGACAGATACGCAGTATTTT CASSLNRLRTDTQYF
NA 13 TRBJ2-1 TRBV5-5 NA TGTGCCAGCAGCTTCAACAACGACAATGAGCAGTTCTTC CASSFNNDNEQFF
NA 14 TRBJ1-5 TRBV7-2 NA TGTGCCAGCAGCCTTAGGGGTGGGAATCAGCCCCAGCATTTT CASSLRGGNQPQHF
NA 12 TRBJ2-7 TRBV2 NA TGTGCCAGCAGTTCACTAGCTAACGAGCAGTACTTC CASSSLANEQYF
NA 15 TRBJ1-2 TRBV6-5 TRBD1 TGTGCCAGCAGCAATCCCGGGACAGCTAACTATGGCTACACCTTC CASSNPGTANYGYTF
NA 11 TRBJ1-1 TRBV30 NA TGTGCCCGGGAGGAGAACACTGAAGCTTTCTTT CAREENTEAFF
NA 16 TRBJ2-5 TRBV7-9 NA TGTGCCAGCACCCCGGCGGGCGGCAGGTTAGGAGAGACCCAGTACTTC CASTPAGGRLGETQYF
few 17 TRBJ2-2 TRBV25-1 NA TGTGCCAGCAGTGAATCGCGGAGGCAGGGAAACACCGGGGAGCTGTTTTTT CASSESRRQGNTGELFF
NA 13 TRBJ1-1 TRBV6-5 NA TGTGCCAGCACGGGGGTGGAGAACACTGAAGCTTTCTTT CASTGVENTEAFF
NA 13 TRBJ1-3 TRBV9 NA TGTGCCAGCAGCGTCCGGGATCGAAACACCATATATTTT CASSVRDRNTIYF